The 18 T cell receptor beta chains in this list originate from one sample, sequenced in a study of OX40 agonist ivuxolimab in advanced cancers. Only in-frame clones appear in the TCRdb table, and some are missing; sequencing was by immunoSEQ multiplex PCR. Of nearly 55,000 clones listed, 85% to 90% are singletons. The sequencing used CD4+ or CD8+ T cells sorted from blood, collected in a trial of the OX40 agonist ivuxolimab. The origin of the receptors is an adult with an advanced solid tumor such as melanoma, head and neck, liver or kidney cancer.

V usage is TRBV27 and J usage is TRBJ1-4; 7 bases map to TRBD1. Germline CDR1 MNHEY, CDR2 SMNVEV (reference sequence). The CDR3 is made up of 14 amino acids. Trimming took 6 bases from V and 5 from J; bases not matched to a gene: 6. In DNA, the CDR3 is TGTGCCAGCAGCCGGGGACAGTCCAATGAAAAACTGTTTTTT. This translates into CASSRGQSNEKLFF.

This clone was seen a few times. V and J are TRBV19 and TRBJ1-2; D gene uncertain. Germline CDR1 reads LNHDA; CDR2 reads SQIVND (reference sequence). There are 12 residues in the CDR3. V was pared by 3 bases and J by 5 bases, with 7 bases between. The CDR3, as DNA: TGTGCCAGTAGTATTTCTGGGTATGGCTACACCTTC. Translated: CASSISGYGYTF.

The rearrangement uses TRBV6-5 and TRBJ2-3; 8 bases are a match to TRBD1. After removal of 0 bases from V and 11 bases from J, the junction contained 7 bases not matched to a gene. Per the germline V gene, CDR1 is MNHEY and CDR2 is SVGAGI. CDR3 size: 14 residues. The CDR3 here is CASSYSDRGGLQYF. The CDR3, as DNA: TGTGCCAGCAGTTACTCCGACAGGGGCGGGTTGCAGTATTTT.

The rearrangement uses TRBV6-1 and TRBJ1-2; D unresolved. Per the germline V gene, CDR1 is MNHNS and CDR2 is SASEGT. Trimming shortened V by 8 bases and J by 4 bases, and 8 bases separated the two germline ends. This CDR3 region has 11 residues. The CDR3 DNA follows: TGTGCCAGCTCGGGGTTCTATGGCTACACCTTC. Its translation is CASSGFYGYTF.

DNA for the CDR3: TGTGCCAGCTCACCGAGGACAGGGTTAACCGGGGAGCTGTTTTTT. Translating it yields CASSPRTGLTGELFF. This chain uses TRBV18 with TRBJ2-2; 8 bases are a match to TRBD1. The CDR3 loop spans 15 amino acids. The germline gives CDR1 KGHSH, CDR2 LQKENI. V lost 3 bases, J lost 5 bases, and 5 bases stayed unmatched.

The chain is built from TRBV30 and TRBJ1-1; TRBD1 might be the D (6 bases). Germline V gives CDR1 GTSNPN, CDR2 SVGIG (reference sequence). The CDR3 totals 13 residues. Trimming pared 0 bases from V and 1 base from J, leaving 6 bases between. The DNA for the CDR3 is TGTGCCTGGAGTGTGGGACAGAACACTGAAGCTTTCTTT. Translation: CAWSVGQNTEAFF.

The gene calls are TRBV30 and TRBJ2-7; D is possibly TRBD1 (6 bases). CDR1 is GTSNPN, CDR2 SVGIG, per germline (reference sequence). Between the trimmed V and J ends, which lost 4 bases and 4 bases, there was a span of 14 bases. The CDR3 contains 13 residues. In nucleotides, the CDR3 is TGTGCCTGGACCACCGACAGGCGATACGAGCAGTACTTC. This codes for CAWTTDRRYEQYF.

The rearrangement uses TRBV7-8 and TRBJ1-5; 11 positions match TRBD1. V lost 5 bases and J lost 4; bases outside the gene matches: 4. The germline V gene encodes CDR1 SGHVS and CDR2 FQNEAQ. CDR3 size: 15 residues. This chain's CDR3 is CASSTGTGGNQPQHF. The CDR3 DNA reads as TGTGCCAGCAGCACGGGGACAGGGGGGAATCAGCCCCAGCATTTT.

The chain links TRBV5-1 to TRBJ1-5; 7 nucleotides line up with TRBD1. CDR3 length: 15 residues. From germline, CDR1 is SGHRS and CDR2 YFSETQ. Trimming cost V 1 base and J 6 bases; bases outside gene matches: 7. CDR3 DNA: TGCGCCAGCAGCTTGACAGGGGACGGGAGTCAGCCCCAGCATTTT. Amino acids: CASSLTGDGSQPQHF.

The chain links TRBV5-4 to TRBJ2-5; D possibly corresponds to TRBD1 (7 bases). This CDR3 has 14 residues. CDR1 and CDR2 from the germline V gene are SGHNT and YYREEE (reference sequence). Deletions cut 4 bases from V and 5 bases from J, with 15 bases between. The CDR3 DNA sequence: TGTGCCAGCAGCCCGCCCGCAGGGGGGGAGACCCAGTACTTC. This codes for CASSPPAGGETQYF.

V usage is TRBV21-1 and J usage is TRBJ1-3. TRBV21-1 is a recognized pseudogene. The CDR3 consists of 16 residues. The CDR3 loop is CASSPAPTYTGNTIYF. CDR3 sequence (DNA): TGTGCCAGCAGCCCGGCCCCGACTTACACTGGAAACACCATATATTTT.

The DNA of the CDR3 is TGTGCCAGCTTGCAGGGGCAGGCTATGAACACCGGGGAGCTGTTTTTT. Its translation is CASLQGQAMNTGELFF. The rearrangement links TRBV2 to TRBJ2-2, with D possibly matching TRBD1 (6 bases). Germline loops: CDR1 SNHLY, CDR2 FYNNEI. The V gene lost 8 bases and the J gene lost 1 base, with 17 bases spanning the gap. This CDR3 is 16 amino acids long.

The CDR3 DNA reads as TGTGCCACCAGCAGAGATCTAGGGGGAAACTATGGCTACACCTTC. Protein product: CATSRDLGGNYGYTF. J is TRBJ1-2 and V is TRBV15; TRBD1 might be the D (6 bases). Germline values: CDR1 LNHNV, CDR2 YYDKDF (reference sequence). CDR3 length: 15 residues. Trimming removed 0 bases from V and 2 bases from J, with 10 bases in between.

The chain employs TRBV14 and TRBJ2-3; weak D call: TRBD2 (6 bases). Trimming shortened V by 0 bases and J by 8 bases, and 12 bases separated the two germline ends. Per germline, CDR1 SGHDN and CDR2 FVKESK. CDR3 length equals 14 residues. CDR3 bases: TGTGCCAGCAGCCAAGATCCGGCCGGGGGTACGCAGTATTTT. Translation: CASSQDPAGGTQYF.

This chain uses TRBV5-1 with TRBJ2-7, with 7 bases aligning to TRBD1. The length of the CDR3 is 15 residues. The trim removed 0 bases at V and 0 bases at J, leaving 3 bases unmatched. Germline V gives CDR1 SGHRS, CDR2 YFSETQ. The CDR3 DNA follows: TGCGCCAGCAGCTTGGAAAGGGGGCCCTCCTACGAGCAGTACTTC. Its protein product is CASSLERGPSYEQYF. Using reference TRBV5-1 and TRBJ2-7 for the parts outside the CDR3, the full variable domain is KAGVTQTPRYLIKTRGQQVTLSCSPISGHRSVSWYQQTPGQGLQFLFEYFSETQRNKGNFPGRFSGRQFSNSRSEMNVSTLELGDSALYLCASSLERGPSYEQYFGPGTRLTVT.

The rearrangement joins TRBV15 to TRBJ2-1, with TRBD2 matching over 12 bases. V was pared by 0 bases and J by 10 bases, with 13 bases of the junction left unmatched. CDR3 length equals 18 residues. The V gene's germline CDR1 is LNHNV and CDR2 YYDKDF (reference sequence). Written as DNA, the CDR3 is TGTGCCACCAGCAGAGATCGGCTAGCGGGAGGGCCATCGGAGGAGCAGTTCTTC. Translated, it gives CATSRDRLAGGPSEEQFF.

The chain combines TRBV13 with TRBJ2-2; possibly TRBD1 or TRBD2 for D (6 bases each). The V gene lost 5 bases and the J gene lost 7 bases, with 17 bases spanning the gap. CDR1 is PRHDT and CDR2 is FYEKMQ in the germline V gene (reference sequence). This CDR3 is built from 15 residues. The CDR3 DNA follows: TGTGCCAGCAGCCCTGGCCGGGGGCGAGGCGGGGAGCTGTTTTTT. Translated: CASSPGRGRGGELFF.

This clone was detected only a few times. This chain joins TRBV19 and TRBJ1-2, with 9 nucleotides matching TRBD1. CDR3 length equals 14 residues. Germline V gene lookup returns CDR1 LNHDA and CDR2 SQIVND (reference sequence). The V segment lost 10 bases and the J segment 8 bases; nucleotides outside the gene matches: 14. CDR3 in DNA: TGTGCCACCGATCCCGGACAGGGGATGTGGGGCTACACCTTC. Translation: CATDPGQGMWGYTF.